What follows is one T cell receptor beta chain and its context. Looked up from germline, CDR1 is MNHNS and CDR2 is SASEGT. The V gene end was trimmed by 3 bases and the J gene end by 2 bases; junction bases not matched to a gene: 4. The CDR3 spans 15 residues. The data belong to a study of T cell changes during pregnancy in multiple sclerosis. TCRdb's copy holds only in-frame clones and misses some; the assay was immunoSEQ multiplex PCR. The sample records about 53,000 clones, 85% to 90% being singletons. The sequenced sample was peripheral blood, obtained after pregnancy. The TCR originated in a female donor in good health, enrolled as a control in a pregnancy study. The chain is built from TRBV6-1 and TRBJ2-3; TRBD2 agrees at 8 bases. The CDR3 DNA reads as TGTGCCAGCAGTGATGTAGCGGGATCCACAGATACGCAGTATTTT. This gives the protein CASSDVAGSTDTQYF.